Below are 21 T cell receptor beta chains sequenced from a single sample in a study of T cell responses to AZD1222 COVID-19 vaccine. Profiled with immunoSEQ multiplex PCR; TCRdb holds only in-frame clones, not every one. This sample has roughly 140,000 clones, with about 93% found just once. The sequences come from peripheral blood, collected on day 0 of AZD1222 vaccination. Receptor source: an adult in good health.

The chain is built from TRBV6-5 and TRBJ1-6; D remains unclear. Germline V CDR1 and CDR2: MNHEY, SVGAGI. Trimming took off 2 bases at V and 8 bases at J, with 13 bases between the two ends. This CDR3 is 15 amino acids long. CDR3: CASSYGRHQDSPLHF. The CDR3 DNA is TGTGCCAGCAGTTACGGGCGACACCAGGATTCACCCCTCCACTTT.

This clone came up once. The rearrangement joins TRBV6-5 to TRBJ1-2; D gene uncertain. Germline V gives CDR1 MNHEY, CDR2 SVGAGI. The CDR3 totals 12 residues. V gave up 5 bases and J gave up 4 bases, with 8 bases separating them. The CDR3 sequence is CASSRQVYGYTF. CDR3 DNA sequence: TGTGCCAGCAGTCGTCAGGTCTATGGCTACACCTTC.

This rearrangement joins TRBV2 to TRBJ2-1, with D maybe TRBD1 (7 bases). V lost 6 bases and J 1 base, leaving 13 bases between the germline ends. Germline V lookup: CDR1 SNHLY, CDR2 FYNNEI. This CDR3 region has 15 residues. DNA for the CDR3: TGTGCCAGCAGGGCCTCAGGGGGGTCCTACAATGAGCAGTTCTTC. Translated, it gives CASRASGGSYNEQFF.

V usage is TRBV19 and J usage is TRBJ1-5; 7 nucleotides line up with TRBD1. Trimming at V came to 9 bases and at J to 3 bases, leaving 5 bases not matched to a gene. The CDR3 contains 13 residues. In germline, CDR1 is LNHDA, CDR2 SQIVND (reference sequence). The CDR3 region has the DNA TGTGCCAGCGCCGGGACAGTCAATCAGCCCCAGCATTTT. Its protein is CASAGTVNQPQHF.

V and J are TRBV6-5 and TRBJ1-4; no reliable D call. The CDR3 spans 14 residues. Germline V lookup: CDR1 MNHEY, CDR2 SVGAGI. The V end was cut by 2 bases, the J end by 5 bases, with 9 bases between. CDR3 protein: CASSYGPENEKLFF. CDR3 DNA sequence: TGTGCCAGCAGTTACGGGCCAGAAAATGAAAAACTGTTTTTT.

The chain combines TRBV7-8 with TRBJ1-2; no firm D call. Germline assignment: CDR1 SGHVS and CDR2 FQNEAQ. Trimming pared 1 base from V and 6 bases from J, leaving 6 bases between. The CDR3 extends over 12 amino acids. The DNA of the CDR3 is TGTGCCAGCAGCTTAGTTGGGGATGGCTACACCTTC. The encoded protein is CASSLVGDGYTF.

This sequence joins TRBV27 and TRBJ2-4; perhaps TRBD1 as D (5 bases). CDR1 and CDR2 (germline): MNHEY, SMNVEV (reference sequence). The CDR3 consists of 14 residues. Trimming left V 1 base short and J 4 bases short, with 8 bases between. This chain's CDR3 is CASSLYSGKNIQYF. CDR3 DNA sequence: TGTGCCAGCAGTTTATACTCAGGGAAAAACATTCAGTACTTC.

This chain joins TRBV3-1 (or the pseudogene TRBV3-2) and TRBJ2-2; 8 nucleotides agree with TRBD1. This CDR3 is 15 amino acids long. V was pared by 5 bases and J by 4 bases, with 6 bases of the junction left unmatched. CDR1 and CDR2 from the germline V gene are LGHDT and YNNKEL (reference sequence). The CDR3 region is CASSFRQGSTGELFF. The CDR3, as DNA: TGTGCCAGCAGCTTTCGACAGGGGAGCACCGGGGAGCTGTTTTTT.

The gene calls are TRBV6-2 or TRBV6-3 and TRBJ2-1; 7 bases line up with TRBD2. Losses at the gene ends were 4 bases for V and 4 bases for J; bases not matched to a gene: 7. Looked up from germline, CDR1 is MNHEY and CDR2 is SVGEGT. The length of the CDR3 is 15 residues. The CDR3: CASSFRDYPYNEQFF. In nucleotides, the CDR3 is TGTGCCAGCAGTTTCCGGGACTACCCATACAATGAGCAGTTCTTC.

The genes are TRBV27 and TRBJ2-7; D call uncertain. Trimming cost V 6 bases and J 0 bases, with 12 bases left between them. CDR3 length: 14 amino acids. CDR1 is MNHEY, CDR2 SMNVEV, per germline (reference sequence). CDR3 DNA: TGTGCCAGCAGCCCGGTGGCCTCCTCCTACGAGCAGTACTTC. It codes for CASSPVASSYEQYF.

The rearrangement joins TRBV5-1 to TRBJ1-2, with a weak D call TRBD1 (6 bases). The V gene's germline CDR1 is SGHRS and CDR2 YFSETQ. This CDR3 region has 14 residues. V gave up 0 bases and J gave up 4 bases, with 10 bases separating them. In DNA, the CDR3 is TGCGCCAGCAGCTTGGGTGAGGGGGGCTATGGCTACACCTTC. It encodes CASSLGEGGYGYTF.

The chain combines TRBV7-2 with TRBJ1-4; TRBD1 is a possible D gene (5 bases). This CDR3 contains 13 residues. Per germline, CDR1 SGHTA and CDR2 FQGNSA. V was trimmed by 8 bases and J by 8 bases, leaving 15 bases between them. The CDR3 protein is CASAEQEREKLFF. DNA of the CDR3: TGTGCCAGCGCGGAACAGGAAAGGGAAAAACTGTTTTTT.

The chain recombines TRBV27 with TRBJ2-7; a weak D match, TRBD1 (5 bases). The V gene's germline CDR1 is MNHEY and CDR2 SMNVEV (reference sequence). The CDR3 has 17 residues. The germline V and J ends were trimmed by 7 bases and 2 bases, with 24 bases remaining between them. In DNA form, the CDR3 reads TGTGCCAGCAACCTCCAAGGGGTGGGTGGAAGGACCTACGAGCAGTACTTC. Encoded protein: CASNLQGVGGRTYEQYF.

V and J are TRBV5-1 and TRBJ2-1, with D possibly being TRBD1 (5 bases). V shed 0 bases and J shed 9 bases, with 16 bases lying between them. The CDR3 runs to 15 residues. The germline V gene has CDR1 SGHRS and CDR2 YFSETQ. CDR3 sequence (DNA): TGCGCCAGCAGCTTGGTCGCAGGGTCAATCAGTGAGCAGTTCTTC. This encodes CASSLVAGSISEQFF. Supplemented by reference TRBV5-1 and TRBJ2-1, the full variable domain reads KAGVTQTPRYLIKTRGQQVTLSCSPISGHRSVSWYQQTPGQGLQFLFEYFSETQRNKGNFPGRFSGRQFSNSRSEMNVSTLELGDSALYLCASSLVAGSISEQFFGPGTRLTVL.

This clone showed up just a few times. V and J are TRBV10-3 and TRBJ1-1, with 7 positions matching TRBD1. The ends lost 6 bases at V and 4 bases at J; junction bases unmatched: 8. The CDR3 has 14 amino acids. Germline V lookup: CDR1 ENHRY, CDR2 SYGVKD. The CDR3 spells CAIRITGARTEAFF. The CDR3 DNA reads TGTGCCATCAGGATTACAGGGGCGCGCACTGAAGCTTTCTTT.

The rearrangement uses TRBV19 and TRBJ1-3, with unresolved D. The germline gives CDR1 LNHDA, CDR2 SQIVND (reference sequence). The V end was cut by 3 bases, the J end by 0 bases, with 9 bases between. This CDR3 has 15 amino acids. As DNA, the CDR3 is TGTGCCAGTAGTATCAACATCTTCTCTGGAAACACCATATATTTT. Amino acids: CASSINIFSGNTIYF. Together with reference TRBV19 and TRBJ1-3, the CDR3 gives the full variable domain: DGGITQSPKYLFRKEGQNVTLSCEQNLNHDAMYWYRQDPGQGLRLIYYSQIVNDFQKGDIAEGYSVSREKKESFPLTVTSAQKNPTAFYLCASSINIFSGNTIYFGEGSWLTVV.

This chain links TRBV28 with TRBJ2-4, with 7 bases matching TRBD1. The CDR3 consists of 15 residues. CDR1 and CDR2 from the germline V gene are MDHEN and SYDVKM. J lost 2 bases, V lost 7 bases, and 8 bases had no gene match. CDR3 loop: CASIRGGATKNIQYF. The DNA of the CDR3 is TGTGCCAGCATTCGAGGGGGCGCCACCAAAAACATTCAGTACTTC.

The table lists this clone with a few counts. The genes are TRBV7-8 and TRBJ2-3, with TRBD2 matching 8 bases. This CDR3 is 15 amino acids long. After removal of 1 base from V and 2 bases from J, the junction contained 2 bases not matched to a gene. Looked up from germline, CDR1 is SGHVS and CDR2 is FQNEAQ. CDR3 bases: TGTGCCAGCAGCTTAGAAGCGGGGGACACAGATACGCAGTATTTT. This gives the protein CASSLEAGDTDTQYF.

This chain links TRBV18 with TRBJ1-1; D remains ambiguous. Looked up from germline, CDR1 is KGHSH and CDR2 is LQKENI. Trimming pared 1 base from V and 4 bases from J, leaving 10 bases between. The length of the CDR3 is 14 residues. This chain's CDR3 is CASSPRELGTEAFF. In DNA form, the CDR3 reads TGTGCCAGCTCACCACGGGAGTTGGGCACTGAAGCTTTCTTT.

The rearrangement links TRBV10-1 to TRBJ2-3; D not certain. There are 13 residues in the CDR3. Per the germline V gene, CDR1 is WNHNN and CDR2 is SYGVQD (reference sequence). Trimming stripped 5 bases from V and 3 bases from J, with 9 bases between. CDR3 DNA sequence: TGCGCCAGCAGTACTGGAACTACAGATACGCAGTATTTT. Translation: CASSTGTTDTQYF.

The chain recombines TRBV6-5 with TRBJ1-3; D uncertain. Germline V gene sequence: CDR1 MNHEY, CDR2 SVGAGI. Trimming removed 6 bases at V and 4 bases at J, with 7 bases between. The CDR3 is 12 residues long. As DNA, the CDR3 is TGTGCCAGCAGCAGCACAGGAAACACCATATATTTT. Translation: CASSSTGNTIYF.